A selection of T cell receptor beta chains follows, all from one sample in a study of blood T cell repertoires in COVID-19. Measured with immunoSEQ multiplex PCR; TCRdb has only the in-frame clones, and not every one. The data hold a few hundred thousand clones, with approximately 83% observed a single time. The sequencing input was PBMCs or T cells enriched from blood (not recorded which). Source of these receptors: a man aged 25 to 40 who had recovered from COVID-19. The CDR3 runs from the conserved cysteine through the conserved F or W. A D gene is named only where the DNA matches it firmly. Only some rows state a clone size, as once, few, many or a class for expanded clones.

j_gene: TRBJ2-5
abundance: NA
v_gene: TRBV19
d_gene: TRBD1
CDR3aa: CASSLTTGQGAWETQYF
CDR3nt: TGTGCCAGTAGTCTCACAACCGGACAGGGGGCATGGGAGACCCAGTACTTC

j_gene: TRBJ1-2
abundance: NA
v_gene: TRBV9
d_gene: NA
CDR3aa: CASSLTDRTNYGYTF
CDR3nt: TGTGCCAGCAGCTTAACCGACAGGACTAACTATGGCTACACCTTC

j_gene: TRBJ2-3
abundance: NA
v_gene: TRBV30
d_gene: NA
CDR3aa: CAWSQYGRLNADTQYF
CDR3nt: TGTGCCTGGAGTCAGTATGGCAGGCTTAACGCAGATACGCAGTATTTT

j_gene: TRBJ1-2
abundance: NA
v_gene: TRBV29-1
d_gene: NA
CDR3aa: CSVEDQRGAFNYGYTF
CDR3nt: TGCAGCGTTGAAGATCAACGGGGGGCTTTTAACTATGGCTACACCTTC

j_gene: TRBJ1-6
abundance: NA
v_gene: TRBV21-1
d_gene: NA
CDR3aa: CASSKIGGRSGRNSPLHF
CDR3nt: TGTGCCAGCAGCAAGATTGGGGGGAGATCAGGAAGGAATTCACCCCTCCACTTT

j_gene: TRBJ1-6
abundance: NA
v_gene: TRBV25-1
d_gene: NA
CDR3aa: CATAQGGSYNSPLHF
CDR3nt: TGTGCCACTGCCCAAGGGGGCTCCTATAATTCACCCCTCCACTTT

j_gene: TRBJ1-4
abundance: NA
v_gene: TRBV7-9
d_gene: NA
CDR3aa: CASSLNSLNEKLFF
CDR3nt: TGTGCCAGCAGCTTAAACAGTCTCAATGAAAAACTGTTTTTT

j_gene: TRBJ2-1
abundance: once
v_gene: TRBV2
d_gene: TRBD2
CDR3aa: CASSATGTSYNEQFF
CDR3nt: TGTGCCAGCAGTGCAACCGGGACTAGCTACAATGAGCAGTTCTTC

j_gene: TRBJ1-6
abundance: NA
v_gene: TRBV19
d_gene: NA
CDR3aa: CASSTGTGTYNSPLHF
CDR3nt: TGTGCCAGTAGTACCGGTACAGGGACCTATAATTCACCCCTCCACTTT

j_gene: TRBJ1-6
abundance: NA
v_gene: TRBV7-3
d_gene: NA
CDR3aa: CASSGYRDSPLHF
CDR3nt: TGTGCCAGCAGCGGGTACAGAGATTCACCCCTCCACTTT

j_gene: TRBJ1-2
abundance: NA
v_gene: TRBV29-1
d_gene: NA
CDR3aa: CSVAGDLGGYTF
CDR3nt: TGCAGCGTAGCAGGGGACCTGGGGGGCTACACCTTC

j_gene: TRBJ1-2
abundance: NA
v_gene: TRBV6-5
d_gene: TRBD1
CDR3aa: CASQKTRTGGSGYTF
CDR3nt: TGTGCCAGCCAAAAAACGAGGACAGGGGGCTCAGGGTACACCTTC

j_gene: TRBJ1-2
abundance: NA
v_gene: TRBV18
d_gene: TRBD1
CDR3aa: CASSPNQGVYGYTF
CDR3nt: TGTGCCAGCTCGCCAAACCAGGGGGTATATGGCTACACCTTC

j_gene: TRBJ2-7
abundance: NA
v_gene: TRBV5-1
d_gene: NA
CDR3aa: CASSLEGHRGIFDEQYF
CDR3nt: TGCGCCAGCAGCTTGGAGGGACACCGAGGAATCTTCGACGAGCAGTACTTC

j_gene: TRBJ2-7
abundance: few
v_gene: TRBV7-9
d_gene: NA
CDR3aa: CASSPLGSLSYEQYF
CDR3nt: TGTGCCAGCTCACCCTTGGGCAGTTTATCCTACGAGCAGTACTTC

j_gene: TRBJ2-7
abundance: NA
v_gene: TRBV6-5
d_gene: NA
CDR3aa: CASSYYRDYEQYF
CDR3nt: TGTGCCAGCAGTTACTACAGGGACTACGAGCAGTACTTC

j_gene: TRBJ1-3
abundance: NA
v_gene: TRBV3-1/TRBV3-2
d_gene: NA
CDR3aa: CASSQAGGRGNTIYF
CDR3nt: TGTGCCAGCAGCCAAGCGGGGGGGCGAGGAAACACCATATATTTT

j_gene: TRBJ1-3
abundance: NA
v_gene: TRBV25-1
d_gene: NA
CDR3aa: CASSGAGNTIYF
CDR3nt: TGTGCCAGCAGTGGGGCCGGAAACACCATATATTTT

j_gene: TRBJ1-5
abundance: NA
v_gene: TRBV10-3
d_gene: NA
CDR3aa: CAISESQVINNQPQHF
CDR3nt: TGTGCCATCAGTGAGTCTCAGGTTATTAACAATCAGCCCCAGCATTTT

j_gene: TRBJ1-1
abundance: NA
v_gene: TRBV5-1
d_gene: NA
CDR3aa: CASNEGPSNTEAFF
CDR3nt: TGCGCCAGCAACGAGGGTCCCTCGAACACTGAAGCTTTCTTT

j_gene: TRBJ1-5
abundance: NA
v_gene: TRBV6-1
d_gene: TRBD1
CDR3aa: CASSESRQGPSRNQPQHF
CDR3nt: TGTGCCAGCAGTGAATCGAGACAGGGCCCCAGCCGCAATCAGCCCCAGCATTTT

j_gene: TRBJ2-4
abundance: NA
v_gene: TRBV5-5
d_gene: TRBD2
CDR3aa: CASNSGGAYSTKNIQYF
CDR3nt: TGTGCCAGCAATAGCGGGGGGGCCTATAGTACCAAAAACATTCAGTACTTC

j_gene: TRBJ2-1
abundance: NA
v_gene: TRBV10-1
d_gene: NA
CDR3aa: CASSYASVPYNEQFF
CDR3nt: TGCGCCAGCAGTTACGCGAGCGTCCCCTACAATGAGCAGTTCTTC

j_gene: TRBJ1-5
abundance: NA
v_gene: TRBV6-2/TRBV6-3
d_gene: NA
CDR3aa: CASSYGGYSNQPQHF
CDR3nt: TGTGCCAGCAGTTACGGGGGGTATAGCAATCAGCCCCAGCATTTT

j_gene: TRBJ2-3
abundance: NA
v_gene: TRBV5-1
d_gene: NA
CDR3aa: CASSLAENTDTQYF
CDR3nt: TGCGCCAGCAGCTTGGCCGAGAACACAGATACGCAGTATTTT

j_gene: TRBJ1-2
abundance: NA
v_gene: TRBV24-1
d_gene: NA
CDR3aa: CATSDSSGDGYTF
CDR3nt: TGTGCCACCAGTGATAGTTCAGGGGACGGCTACACCTTC

j_gene: TRBJ1-4
abundance: NA
v_gene: TRBV7-2
d_gene: NA
CDR3aa: CASSSGDTTAAEKLFF
CDR3nt: TGTGCCAGCAGCTCGGGAGATACCACGGCAGCTGAAAAACTGTTTTTT

j_gene: TRBJ2-2
abundance: NA
v_gene: TRBV25-1
d_gene: NA
CDR3aa: CASSPRPGSDTGELFF
CDR3nt: TGTGCCAGCAGTCCCCGACCCGGGTCGGACACCGGGGAGCTGTTTTTT

j_gene: TRBJ1-3
abundance: NA
v_gene: TRBV15
d_gene: NA
CDR3aa: CATSRPGSGNTIYF
CDR3nt: TGTGCCACCAGCAGACCGGGGTCTGGAAACACCATATATTTT

j_gene: TRBJ2-1
abundance: once
v_gene: TRBV28
d_gene: NA
CDR3aa: CASAWDTYNEQFF
CDR3nt: TGTGCCAGCGCTTGGGACACCTACAATGAGCAGTTCTTC

j_gene: TRBJ1-2
abundance: NA
v_gene: TRBV7-2
d_gene: NA
CDR3aa: CASSLDSVAWRVAIYGYTF
CDR3nt: TGTGCCAGCAGCTTAGATAGTGTGGCCTGGAGGGTGGCCATTTATGGCTACACCTTC

j_gene: TRBJ1-1
abundance: NA
v_gene: TRBV13
d_gene: NA
CDR3aa: CASEQGNTEAFF
CDR3nt: TGTGCCAGCGAACAGGGTAACACTGAAGCTTTCTTT